This entry is about one TCR beta chain. What it recognizes is unknown. This sample was included in a study of T cell responses to AZD1222 COVID-19 vaccine. Study results and caveats: Unmutated variant regions reportedly attract nearly half of all spike-specific TCRs. The donor cohort was predominantly white British with a female majority, and clonal diversity may have been underestimated.

Here immunoSEQ multiplex PCR was the method, and the copy in TCRdb shows in-frame clones only, minus some. The sample consists of some 140,000 clones, approximately 89% of them appearing once. V was trimmed by 5 bases and J by 1 base, leaving 6 bases between them. This CDR3 has 13 residues. Per germline, CDR1 SGDLS and CDR2 YYNGEE. This specimen was peripheral blood, taken on day 0 of AZD1222 vaccination. This sequence joins TRBV9 and TRBJ2-2; maybe TRBD2 (5 bases). The sequence was collected from an adult in good health. The CDR3 here is CASRDLNTGELFF. CDR3 coding DNA: TGTGCCAGCAGGGACTTGAACACCGGGGAGCTGTTTTTT.